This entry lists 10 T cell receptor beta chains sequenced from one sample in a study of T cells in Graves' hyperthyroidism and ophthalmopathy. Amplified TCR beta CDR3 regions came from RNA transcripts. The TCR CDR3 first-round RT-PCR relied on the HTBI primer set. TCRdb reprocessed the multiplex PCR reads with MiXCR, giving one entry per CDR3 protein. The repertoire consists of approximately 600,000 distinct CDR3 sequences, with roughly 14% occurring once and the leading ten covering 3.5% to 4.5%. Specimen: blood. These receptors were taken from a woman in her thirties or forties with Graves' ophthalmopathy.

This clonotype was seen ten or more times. The CDR3 DNA follows: TGTGCCAGCAGCCTGGACAGGGCTTCCTACGAGCAGTACTTC. This codes for CASSLDRASYEQYF. The chain employs TRBV6-1 and TRBJ2-7, with TRBD1 identical over 8 bases. The germline gives CDR1 MNHNS, CDR2 SASEGT. V lost 6 bases, J lost 1 base, and 5 bases stayed unmatched. This CDR3 is built from 14 residues.

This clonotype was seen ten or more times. CDR3 loop: CASSFSNRGLGEAFF. CDR3 DNA: TGTGCCAGCAGTTTCTCCAACAGGGGGCTGGGTGAAGCTTTCTTT. The V call is TRBV27, the J call TRBJ1-1; 9 bases match TRBD1. The CDR3 is 15 residues long. J lost 7 bases, V lost 3 bases, and 9 bases had no gene match. The V gene's germline CDR1 is MNHEY and CDR2 SMNVEV (reference sequence).

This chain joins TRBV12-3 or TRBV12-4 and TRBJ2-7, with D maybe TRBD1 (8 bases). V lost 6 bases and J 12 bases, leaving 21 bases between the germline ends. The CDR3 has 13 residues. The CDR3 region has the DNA TGTGCCAGCAGCCCAAGACAGGGGAGGGCCCCGTACTTC. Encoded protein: CASSPRQGRAPYF.

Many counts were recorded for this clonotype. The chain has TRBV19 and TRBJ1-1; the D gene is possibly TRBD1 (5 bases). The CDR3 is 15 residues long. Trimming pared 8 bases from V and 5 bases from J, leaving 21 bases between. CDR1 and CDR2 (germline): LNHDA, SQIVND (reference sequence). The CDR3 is CASVNRGDGGTEAFF. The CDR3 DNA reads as TGTGCCAGTGTTAACCGGGGCGACGGGGGAACTGAAGCTTTCTTT. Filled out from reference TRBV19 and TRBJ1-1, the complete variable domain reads DGGITQSPKYLFRKEGQNVTLSCEQNLNHDAMYWYRQDPGQGLRLIYYSQIVNDFQKGDIAEGYSVSREKKESFPLTVTSAQKNPTAFYLCASVNRGDGGTEAFFGQGTRLTVV.

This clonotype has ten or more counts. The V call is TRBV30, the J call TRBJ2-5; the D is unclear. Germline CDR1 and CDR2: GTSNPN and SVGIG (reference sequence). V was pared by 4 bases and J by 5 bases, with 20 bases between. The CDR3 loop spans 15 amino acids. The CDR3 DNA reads TGTGCCTGGAAGGGTCCGAGACCCCGACGGGAGACCCAGTACTTC. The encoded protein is CAWKGPRPRRETQYF. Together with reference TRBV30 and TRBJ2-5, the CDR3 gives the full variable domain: SQTIHQWPATLVQPVGSPLSLECTVEGTSNPNLYWYRQAAGRGLQLLFYSVGIGQISSEVPQNLSASRPQDRQFILSSKKLLLSDSGFYLCAWKGPRPRRETQYFGPGTRLLVL.

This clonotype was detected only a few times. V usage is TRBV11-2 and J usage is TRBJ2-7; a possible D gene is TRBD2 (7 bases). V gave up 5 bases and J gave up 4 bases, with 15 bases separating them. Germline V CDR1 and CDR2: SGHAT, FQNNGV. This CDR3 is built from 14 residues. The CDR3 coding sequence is TGTGCCAGCAGCCTAGGCGGGGGCCGGTACGAGCAGTACTTC. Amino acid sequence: CASSLGGGRYEQYF.

CDR3 in amino acids: CASSLGPEDSYEQYF. Here the CDR3 DNA reads TGTGCCAGCAGCTTAGGTCCGGAAGACTCCTACGAGCAGTACTTC. The chain carries TRBV7-2 and TRBJ2-7, with D unresolved. The V end was cut by 1 base, the J end by 0 bases, with 10 bases between. Germline CDR1 is SGHTA and CDR2 is FQGNSA. This CDR3 spans 15 amino acids.

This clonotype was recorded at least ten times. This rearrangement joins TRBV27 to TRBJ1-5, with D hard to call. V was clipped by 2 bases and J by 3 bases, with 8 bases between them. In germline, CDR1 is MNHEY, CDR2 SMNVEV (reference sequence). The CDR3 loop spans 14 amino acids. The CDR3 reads CASSLAGVNQPQHF. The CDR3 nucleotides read TGTGCCAGCAGTTTAGCAGGCGTCAATCAGCCCCAGCATTTT.

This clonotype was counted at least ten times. This CDR3 reads CASSQDSNQPQHF. Here the CDR3 DNA reads TGCGCCAGCAGCCAAGATAGCAATCAGCCCCAGCATTTT. The chain has TRBV4-3 and TRBJ1-5; the D is unclear. Germline V gene lookup returns CDR1 LGHNA and CDR2 YSLEER. The V end lost 0 bases, the J end lost 0 bases, and 0 bases lay between the germline ends. This CDR3 region has 13 residues.

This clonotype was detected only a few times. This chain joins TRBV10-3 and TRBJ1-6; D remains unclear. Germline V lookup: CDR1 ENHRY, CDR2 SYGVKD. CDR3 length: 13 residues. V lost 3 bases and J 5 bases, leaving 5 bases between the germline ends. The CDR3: CAISDSDNSPLHF. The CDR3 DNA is TGTGCCATCAGTGACAGTGATAATTCACCCCTCCACTTT.